This T cell receptor (beta chain) was documented in a study of blood T cell repertoires in COVID-19 (TCRdb year 2020). Turning to the overall study: Samples covering the acute and convalescent phases of COVID-19 were provided by collaborators in the United States, Italy and Spain. Subjects who had been exposed to COVID-19, were actively infected with it, or had recovered from it provided the deeply sampled blood TCRbeta repertoires that made up the dataset. Where available, HLA class I and class II types were taken from metadata supplied by the sample provider and were not determined by assay-based typing. The material from the prospective study consisted of cDNA or gDNA derived from T cells, B-cell-depleted T cells, or PBMCs. The samples were drawn from the first 160 participants of the ongoing ImmuneRACE study and from 1,254 subjects provided by 6 global collaborators. The sample metadata nearly always contained a de-identified subject ID, COVID-19 status, age in years and sex. The repertoires were released in a freely available public database meant as a resource for research on the immune response to SARS-CoV-2.

Trimming takes 10 bases from V and 6 bases from J, and the germline ends sit 12 bases apart. CDR1 and CDR2 were assigned from the germline V gene as MDHEN and SYDVKM. CDR3 length: 11 amino acids, cysteine to phenylalanine. The DNA shown is the 33-base CDR3, in frame from base 1. TCRbeta CDR3 regions were amplified from genomic DNA using the immunoSEQ Assay, a bias-controlled multiplex PCR. Per the authors' processing: The number of nucleated cells in each sample was estimated by amplification of reference gene primers within the assay. To quantify the absolute abundance of each unique TCRbeta CDR3 rearrangement, sequence reads were collapsed and filtered. For each sample, productive Simpson clonality was calculated as the square root of Simpson's diversity index over productive rearrangements. The clones in this table, taken by TCRdb from immuneACCESS, are in-frame only. Not every clone is retained; where verified, under half of the shortfall comes from an unresolved V gene, and the cause of the rest is unknown. V, J and clone size were drawn from that table, and D and trimming were deduced from the DNA. For this sample the table gives around 39,000 clones, of which about 87% were detected only once. The ten largest account for 8% to 10% of the sample.

Collaborating institutions collected whole blood in K2EDTA tubes following their own protocols. Collaborator samples were shipped for TCRbeta analysis as frozen whole blood, isolated PBMCs, or DNA extracted from either sample type. The full study reports these points: The amount of clinical and demographic metadata varied by source and participant and was provided uncurated.

Of note for this clone: Its antigen remains unidentified. The input lacks base qualities; no much larger clone sits a single base away.

The sequence derives from a human donor in a cohort sampled during active COVID-19. The sequenced material came from peripheral blood. Recombination connected TRBV28 to TRBJ1-2; the D gene is perhaps TRBD1, from 6 matching bases. The DNA sequence follows: TGTGCCATCACAGGGACTAATGGCTACACCTTC. Its protein reads: CAITGTNGYTF.